The entry below describes one T cell receptor beta chain. Its specificity is not known. This sample stems from a study of T cell responses to AZD1222 COVID-19 vaccine. This CDR3 contains 15 residues. The V segment lost 5 bases and the J segment 3 bases; nucleotides outside the gene matches: 10. The V gene's germline CDR1 is SQVTM and CDR2 ANQGSEA. Data came from immunoSEQ multiplex PCR; TCRdb stores just in-frame clones and leaves some out. This sample has 130,000 or so clones; approximately 90% occur once, and the top ten carry roughly 11%. The study, taken as a whole, reports: Females outnumbered males among donors, who were mostly white British; clonal diversity was possibly underestimated. Among vaccine-associated CD4 TCRs, coverage spanned spike, with dominance at 160-218 and 743-854.

The input for sequencing was peripheral blood, taken on day 0 of MenACWY control vaccination. The V call is TRBV29-1, the J call TRBJ2-1; 7 positions agree with TRBD1. This TCR came from an adult in good health. The CDR3 is CSVTTTQGIYNEQFF. The DNA of the CDR3 is TGCAGCGTTACCACTACACAGGGGATCTACAATGAGCAGTTCTTC.